The 25 T cell receptor beta chains reported below all come from one sample, sequenced in a study of T cell responses to AZD1222 COVID-19 vaccine. Profiling relied on immunoSEQ multiplex PCR, and the TCRdb table lists in-frame clones only, not all of them. Seen here are 150,000 to 200,000 clones, 90% to 95% observed once, and the top ten hold approximately 1.3%. This sample comprised peripheral blood, obtained 28 days after the second AZD1222 dose. The receptors derive from an adult who received the AZD1222 COVID-19 vaccine.

This clone was seen only once. J is TRBJ2-2 and V is TRBV7-9, with 9 bases identical to TRBD1. With V trimmed by 5 bases and J by 8 bases, 18 bases remained unmatched. This CDR3 is 18 amino acids long. Germline assignment: CDR1 SEHNR and CDR2 FQNEAQ (reference sequence). The CDR3 sequence: CASSPSRGTGPSRGELFF. The CDR3 DNA is TGTGCCAGCAGCCCCAGCCGGGGGACAGGGCCATCAAGGGGGGAGCTGTTTTTT.

The gene calls are TRBV2 and TRBJ1-1, with D tentatively TRBD1 (5 bases). The CDR3 sequence is 14 residues long. Germline lookup yields CDR1 SNHLY and CDR2 FYNNEI. Trimming pared 8 bases from V and 1 base from J, leaving 14 bases between. CDR3: CASEMQGTNTEAFF. DNA for the CDR3: TGTGCCAGCGAGATGCAGGGCACGAACACTGAAGCTTTCTTT.

The rearrangement joins TRBV27 to TRBJ2-7, with D possibly being TRBD1 (7 bases). Trimming took 3 bases from V and 7 from J, leaving 13 bases between them. The germline gives CDR1 MNHEY, CDR2 SMNVEV (reference sequence). The CDR3 has 13 residues. CDR3 protein: CASSFGGGGEQYF. The CDR3 region has the DNA TGTGCCAGCAGTTTTGGAGGGGGCGGGGAGCAGTACTTC.

This chain links TRBV27 with TRBJ1-4; possible D gene TRBD1, 5 bases. V was shortened by 2 bases and J by 8 bases, with 9 bases between the two germline ends. Germline V gives CDR1 MNHEY, CDR2 SMNVEV (reference sequence). This CDR3 spans 13 amino acids. The DNA of the CDR3 is TGTGCCAGCAGTTTAAACGGGGCGGAAAAACTGTTTTTT. It translates to CASSLNGAEKLFF.

The chain joins TRBV27 to TRBJ1-1; D unclear. Germline V gene data show CDR1 as MNHEY and CDR2 as SMNVEV (reference sequence). The CDR3 length is 17 residues. Trimming left V 2 bases short and J 4 bases short, with 20 bases between. The CDR3 spells CASSLRRARVPSTEAFF. CDR3 DNA: TGTGCCAGCAGTTTAAGGAGAGCTCGGGTTCCGAGCACTGAAGCTTTCTTT.

This rearrangement joins TRBV7-9 to TRBJ2-1, with D perhaps TRBD1 (7 bases). The length of the CDR3 is 16 residues. Trimming stripped 0 bases from V and 2 bases from J, with 11 bases between. CDR1 is SEHNR and CDR2 is FQNEAQ in the germline V gene (reference sequence). In DNA, the CDR3 is TGTGCCAGCAGCTTAGCGGCGGGACAGCCCTACAATGAGCAGTTCTTC. Protein sequence: CASSLAAGQPYNEQFF.

This clone was detected once. V and J are TRBV25-1 and TRBJ1-1; TRBD1 is a possible D gene (6 bases). Germline CDR1 reads MGHDK; CDR2 reads SYGVNS. The CDR3 extends over 15 amino acids. Between the trimmed V and J ends, which lost 7 bases and 6 bases, there was a span of 21 bases. DNA for the CDR3: TGTGCCAGCACCCCCGGGCAGGGGACGGGCGCTGAAGCTTTCTTT. Translation gives CASTPGQGTGAEAFF.

This chain links TRBV28 with TRBJ2-5; TRBD1 is a possible D gene (6 bases). This CDR3 has 13 amino acids. V lost 4 bases and J lost 3, with 9 bases in between. Germline values: CDR1 MDHEN, CDR2 SYDVKM. The CDR3 nucleotides are TGTGCCAGCAGTTCCTCAGGGGAAGAGACCCAGTACTTC. It is translated as CASSSSGEETQYF.

The chain has TRBV7-9 and TRBJ1-3; 7 bases align to TRBD1. CDR3 length equals 14 residues. V lost 11 bases, J lost 0 bases, and 7 bases stayed unmatched. Germline V gene lookup returns CDR1 SEHNR and CDR2 FQNEAQ (reference sequence). CDR3 amino acids: CAGRQGVSGNTIYF. Here the CDR3 DNA reads TGTGCCGGCCGACAGGGAGTCTCTGGAAACACCATATATTTT.

V is TRBV28 and J is TRBJ1-4, with D maybe TRBD1 (5 bases). Germline V lookup: CDR1 MDHEN, CDR2 SYDVKM. V lost 5 bases and J lost 7, with 14 bases in between. The CDR3 covers 14 residues. CDR3 sequence (DNA): TGTGCCAGCAGTACAACCCGACAGTCTGAAAAACTGTTTTTT. Amino acid sequence: CASSTTRQSEKLFF.

The chain combines TRBV9 with TRBJ2-7; D not certain. The V gene's germline CDR1 is SGDLS and CDR2 YYNGEE. V shed 0 bases and J shed 6 bases, with 10 bases lying between them. CDR3 length: 13 residues. The CDR3 region is CASSVDPLLEQYF. CDR3 nucleotide sequence: TGTGCCAGCAGCGTAGATCCCCTCCTCGAGCAGTACTTC.

The rearrangement uses TRBV12-3 or TRBV12-4 and TRBJ1-5; D unclear. Deletions cut 7 bases from V and 3 bases from J, with 10 bases between. This CDR3 has 13 residues. Written as DNA, the CDR3 is TGTGCCAGCAACCCTGGGAACAATCAGCCCCAGCATTTT. This translates into CASNPGNNQPQHF.

The V gene is TRBV11-2, the J gene TRBJ1-1; D uncertain. Germline V lookup: CDR1 SGHAT, CDR2 FQNNGV. This CDR3 region has 14 residues. Trimming left V 3 bases short and J 2 bases short, with 10 bases between. This chain's CDR3 is CASSLKQRNTEAFF. The CDR3 region has the DNA TGTGCCAGCAGCTTGAAACAGAGAAACACTGAAGCTTTCTTT.

The chain combines TRBV5-1 with TRBJ1-2; D unresolved. The V gene lost 5 bases and the J gene lost 3 bases, with 8 bases spanning the gap. Germline V gene lookup returns CDR1 SGHRS and CDR2 YFSETQ. There are 12 residues in the CDR3. CDR3 nucleotides: TGCGCCAGCAGGGAGTCTGACTATGGCTACACCTTC. Translating gives CASRESDYGYTF.

The chain links TRBV27 to TRBJ1-2; D might be TRBD1 (5 bases). Trimming stripped 5 bases from V and 7 bases from J, with 14 bases between. This CDR3 comprises 13 residues. The germline CDR1 and CDR2 sequences are MNHEY and SMNVEV (reference sequence). In DNA, the CDR3 is TGTGCCAGCAGTATCACAGGATATAGTGGCTACACCTTC. It translates to CASSITGYSGYTF.

This chain joins TRBV27 and TRBJ1-1; no clear D gene. This CDR3 region has 13 residues. Between the trimmed V and J ends, which lost 5 bases and 0 bases, there was a span of 7 bases. CDR1 is MNHEY, CDR2 SMNVEV, per germline (reference sequence). The CDR3 here is CASSKFLNTEAFF. In nucleotides, the CDR3 is TGTGCCAGCAGTAAGTTCTTGAACACTGAAGCTTTCTTT.

The gene calls are TRBV6-2 or TRBV6-3 and TRBJ2-3; no reliable D call. Germline V gene data show CDR1 as MNHEY and CDR2 as SVGEGT. Trimming pared 2 bases from V and 2 bases from J, leaving 14 bases between. The CDR3 totals 16 residues. The CDR3 sequence: CASSYGPGEDTDTQYF. The CDR3 region has the DNA TGTGCCAGCAGTTACGGGCCCGGTGAGGACACAGATACGCAGTATTTT.

For this clone: This sample also contains other DNA sequences that code for the same CDR3. The chain uses TRBV18 and TRBJ1-3; no clear D. Germline CDR1 is KGHSH and CDR2 is LQKENI. The CDR3 sequence is 14 residues long. V lost 4 bases and J lost 0, with 7 bases in between. The CDR3 DNA reads as TGTGCCAGCTCACTGGGTCTCTCTGGAAACACCATATATTTT. This gives the protein CASSLGLSGNTIYF.

This clone was detected only once. V is TRBV28 and J is TRBJ2-7; D possibly corresponds to TRBD2 (6 bases). Germline V gene lookup returns CDR1 MDHEN and CDR2 SYDVKM. The CDR3 runs 15 residues. The ends were cut back, 5 bases at V and 0 bases at J, with 14 bases in the middle. CDR3 nucleotide sequence: TGTGCCAGCAGTCCCGGGACTCACAGCTCCTACGAGCAGTACTTC. Protein: CASSPGTHSSYEQYF.

The chain couples TRBV9 to TRBJ1-1; D is possibly TRBD1 (5 bases). Germline V gene data show CDR1 as SGDLS and CDR2 as YYNGEE. Trimming cost V 4 bases and J 2 bases, with 21 bases left between them. The CDR3 length is 17 residues. This chain's CDR3 is CASSTRGDPPRNTEAFF. The CDR3 bases are TGTGCCAGCAGCACTAGGGGAGACCCTCCCAGAAACACTGAAGCTTTCTTT.

This clone was recorded only once. The chain combines TRBV4-3 with TRBJ2-3; D call uncertain. There are 14 residues in the CDR3. Deletions cut 0 bases from V and 6 bases from J, with 10 bases between. Looked up from germline, CDR1 is LGHNA and CDR2 is YSLEER. CDR3 sequence reads: CASSQDRSPDTQYF. In nucleotides, the CDR3 is TGCGCCAGCAGCCAAGATCGGTCGCCGGATACGCAGTATTTT.

The J gene is TRBJ1-6, the V gene TRBV7-2; D is uncertain. Trimming took 5 bases from V and 6 from J, leaving 14 bases between them. The CDR3 sequence is 15 residues long. From germline, CDR1 is SGHTA and CDR2 FQGNSA. The chain's CDR3 is CASSVDPRGNSPLHF. The CDR3 DNA reads TGTGCCAGCAGCGTGGACCCCCGGGGTAATTCACCCCTCCACTTT.

This chain connects TRBV6-2 or TRBV6-3 to TRBJ1-1, with a tentative D call TRBD1 (6 bases). V was pared by 4 bases and J by 5 bases, with 8 bases between. CDR1 MNHEY and CDR2 SVGEGT come from the germline V gene. This CDR3 comprises 12 residues. This chain's CDR3 is CASSSQGTEAFF. Here the CDR3 DNA reads TGTGCCAGCAGTTCGCAGGGGACTGAAGCTTTCTTT.

This clone was detected once. The chain recombines TRBV5-5 with TRBJ1-1, with TRBD1 matching over 7 bases. V lost 0 bases and J lost 5; bases outside the gene matches: 10. Germline CDR1 SGHKS, CDR2 YYEKEE (reference sequence). The CDR3 has 16 amino acids. The CDR3 DNA reads TGTGCCAGCAGCTTGGAGGGGGCAGGGAGGTGGACTGAAGCTTTCTTT. This sequence encodes CASSLEGAGRWTEAFF.

The CDR3 loop reads CATRPRRGTGYGYTF. CDR3 in DNA: TGTGCCACCCGCCCAAGAAGGGGGACGGGCTATGGCTACACCTTC. The rearrangement uses TRBV19 and TRBJ1-2; D possibly corresponds to TRBD1 (6 bases). Germline-derived CDR1 and CDR2 are LNHDA and SQIVND (reference sequence). V was clipped by 10 bases and J by 4 bases, with 22 bases between them. The CDR3 covers 15 residues.